A single sample gave rise to the 24 T cell receptor beta chains below, sequenced in a study of T cell repertoires in cytomegalovirus infection. TCRdb used MiXCR to reprocess the reads, holding one entry per CDR3 protein. The sample lists approximately 100,000 distinct CDR3 sequences, 20% to 30% occurring once. Sequencing was done on a sample of CD8+ T cells from PBMCs. Receptor source: a human donor in good health (CMV status not recorded). Some clones in this sample may be carry-over from other donors' samples.

This clonotype came up a few times. The chain combines TRBV28 with TRBJ1-1; TRBD1 is a possible D gene (5 bases). Germline assignment: CDR1 MDHEN and CDR2 SYDVKM. The CDR3 is 13 residues long. V was trimmed by 2 bases and J by 7 bases, leaving 11 bases between them. CDR3 sequence: CASSLTGPDEAFF. Here the CDR3 DNA reads TGTGCCAGCAGTTTAACAGGCCCGGATGAAGCTTTCTTT.

V and J are TRBV11-2 and TRBJ2-7; D gene ambiguous. Germline V CDR1 and CDR2: SGHAT, FQNNGV. The V and J ends lost 5 bases and 9 bases respectively, with 17 bases between them. This CDR3 is 13 amino acids long. As DNA, the CDR3 is TGTGCCAGCAGCCTCCTCAAGGCGCCGGTGCAGTACTTC. Protein sequence: CASSLLKAPVQYF.

This chain uses TRBV6-8 with TRBJ1-1; D is unresolved. V lost 4 bases and J lost 1, with 10 bases in between. The germline V gene has CDR1 MNHGY and CDR2 SAAAGT. This CDR3 spans 14 amino acids. CDR3 sequence reads: CASSSNRRNTEAFF. CDR3 DNA: TGTGCCAGCAGTTCAAATCGGCGGAACACTGAAGCTTTCTTT.

The chain recombines TRBV11-2 with TRBJ2-1, with a possible D match to TRBD1 (7 bases). From germline, CDR1 is SGHAT and CDR2 FQNNGV. The CDR3 contains 13 residues. Trimming removed 3 bases from V and 10 bases from J, with 13 bases in between. The CDR3 DNA reads TGTGCCAGCAGCTTTCAGGGGGGCGGGGAGCAGTTCTTC. It yields the protein CASSFQGGGEQFF.

This clonotype was observed a handful of times. The chain employs TRBV10-2 and TRBJ2-7; no clear D. Germline loops: CDR1 WSHSY, CDR2 SAAADI. The V end lost 0 bases, the J end lost 6 bases, and 3 bases lay between the germline ends. The length of the CDR3 is 11 residues. The CDR3 reads CASSESIEQYF. The CDR3, as DNA: TGCGCCAGCAGTGAGTCGATCGAGCAGTACTTC.

The chain joins TRBV7-4 to TRBJ2-5; D not certain. Germline loops: CDR1 SGHVT, CDR2 SQSDAQ. V lost 2 bases, J lost 4 bases, and 11 bases lay in between. The CDR3 has 14 amino acids. The CDR3 DNA follows: TGTGCCAGCAGCTTAATCGTCAAAGGAGAGACCCAGTACTTC. This sequence encodes CASSLIVKGETQYF. The variable domain in full, completed from reference TRBV7-4 and TRBJ2-5, reads GAGVSQSPRYKVAKRGRDVALRCDSISGHVTLYWYRQTLGQGSEVLTYSQSDAQRDKSGRPSGRFSAERPERSVSTLKIQRTEQGDSAVYLCASSLIVKGETQYFGPGTRLLVL.

In its sample, this clonotype was seen many times. V gene TRBV12-3 or TRBV12-4 combines with J gene TRBJ1-1; D gene uncertain. Trimming stripped 7 bases from V and 1 base from J, with 4 bases between. The CDR3 sequence is 11 residues long. CDR3 DNA: TGTGCCAGCACGCAGAACACTGAAGCTTTCTTT. This encodes CASTQNTEAFF.

This clonotype occurred a few times. V gene TRBV28 combines with J gene TRBJ1-5; D perhaps matches TRBD1 (5 bases). The germline V and J ends were trimmed by 8 bases and 1 base, with 15 bases remaining between them. The CDR3 has 15 residues. The V gene's germline CDR1 is MDHEN and CDR2 SYDVKM. CDR3 bases: TGTGCCAGCGGGGAGGCGGGGGTGAGCAATCAGCCCCAGCATTTT. Its protein is CASGEAGVSNQPQHF.

The gene calls are TRBV2 and TRBJ1-6; tentatively, D is TRBD1 (5 bases). There are 14 residues in the CDR3. Per germline, CDR1 SNHLY and CDR2 FYNNEI. Between the trimmed V and J ends, which lost 6 bases and 8 bases, there was a span of 14 bases. CDR3 sequence: CASRVGHGDSPLHF. For the CDR3, the DNA is TGTGCCAGCAGAGTTGGACACGGGGATTCACCCCTCCACTTT.

V is TRBV7-8 and J is TRBJ1-1; 10 bases are a match to TRBD1. Germline CDR1 SGHVS, CDR2 FQNEAQ. Trimming at V came to 8 bases and at J to 5 bases, leaving 5 bases not matched to a gene. This CDR3 spans 13 amino acids. The CDR3 coding sequence is TGTGCCAGCGGTGACAGGGGGCAGACTGAAGCTTTCTTT. Encoded protein: CASGDRGQTEAFF.

This clonotype has just a few counts. The V gene is TRBV28, the J gene TRBJ2-5; 14 nucleotides align to TRBD2. V was clipped by 8 bases and J by 1 base; unmatched bases: 9. The length of the CDR3 is 17 residues. CDR1 and CDR2 (germline): MDHEN, SYDVKM. The CDR3 spells CASSRGTSGGFQETQYF. Here the CDR3 DNA reads TGTGCCAGCTCCAGGGGGACTAGCGGGGGTTTCCAAGAGACCCAGTACTTC.

On this clonotype: An end of the junction does not agree with germline; a read error may underlie this. The V call is TRBV27, the J call TRBJ1-2; maybe TRBD1 (6 bases). Per germline, CDR1 MNHEY and CDR2 SMNVEV (reference sequence). The CDR3 contains 15 residues. This CDR3 is CGSSLSLDSYYGYTF. The CDR3 region has the DNA TGTGGCAGCAGTTTATCCTTGGACAGCTACTATGGCTACACCTTC.

The chain carries TRBV29-1 and TRBJ2-7; D may match TRBD1 or TRBD2 (5 bases each). In germline, CDR1 is SQVTM, CDR2 ANQGSEA. V was clipped by 2 bases and J by 0 bases, with 14 bases between them. CDR3 length: 15 amino acids. CDR3 bases: TGCAGCGTTGAATGGCCCAGGGAGAGCTCCTACGAGCAGTACTTC. Translating gives CSVEWPRESSYEQYF.

This clonotype was detected a few times. The chain combines TRBV6-1 with TRBJ2-1; TRBD1 matches at 10 bases. This CDR3 has 16 amino acids. Germline V gene data show CDR1 as MNHNS and CDR2 as SASEGT. Trimming removed 2 bases from V and 7 bases from J; junction bases left unmatched: 8. The CDR3 sequence: CASSEQTGGLMNEQFF. The DNA of the CDR3 is TGTGCCAGCAGTGAACAGACAGGGGGCTTAATGAATGAGCAGTTCTTC.

This clonotype was recorded at least ten times. The chain combines TRBV7-9 with TRBJ2-1, with 8 bases matching TRBD1. This CDR3 is 12 amino acids long. Trimming cost V 4 bases and J 7 bases; bases outside gene matches: 0. Germline assignment: CDR1 SEHNR and CDR2 FQNEAQ (reference sequence). Here the CDR3 reads CASSYRGNEQFF. DNA of the CDR3: TGTGCCAGCAGCTACAGGGGGAATGAGCAGTTCTTC. Filled out from reference TRBV7-9 and TRBJ2-1, the complete variable domain reads DTGVSQNPRHKITKRGQNVTFRCDPISEHNRLYWYRQTLGQGPEFLTYFQNEAQLEKSRLLSDRFSAERPKGSFSTLEIQRTEQGDSAMYLCASSYRGNEQFFGPGTRLTVL.

The chain joins TRBV12-5 to TRBJ2-7, with D hard to call. The germline V gene encodes CDR1 LGHNT and CDR2 FRNRAP. The CDR3 spans 15 residues. Trimming shortened V by 2 bases and J by 2 bases, and 13 bases separated the two germline ends. CDR3 region: CASGLSRTGAYEQYF. The DNA for the CDR3 is TGTGCTAGTGGTTTGTCCCGGACGGGCGCCTACGAGCAGTACTTC.

The sample holds a few counts of this clonotype. This chain connects TRBV28 to TRBJ2-2; 8 bases align to TRBD2. The germline V gene encodes CDR1 MDHEN and CDR2 SYDVKM. The CDR3 is made up of 16 amino acids. V dropped 2 bases and J dropped 8; count of bases not matched to a gene: 10. DNA of the CDR3: TGTGCCAGCAGTTTAAGGGTCCCAGCGGGGGCGGGGGAGCTGTTTTTT. Translating it yields CASSLRVPAGAGELFF.

This clonotype was detected a few times. This rearrangement joins TRBV19 to TRBJ2-1, with TRBD2 identical over 9 bases. Germline CDR1 and CDR2: LNHDA and SQIVND (reference sequence). The CDR3 covers 16 residues. The V segment lost 2 bases and the J segment 4 bases; nucleotides outside the gene matches: 6. The CDR3 coding sequence is TGTGCCAGTAGTATACAATCGACTAGCGGATACAATGAGCAGTTCTTC. It specifies CASSIQSTSGYNEQFF.

The rearrangement uses TRBV6-5 and TRBJ2-1, with 9 nucleotides matching TRBD1. V lost 8 bases to trimming and J lost 5 bases; unmatched junction nucleotides: 7. Germline-derived CDR1 and CDR2 are MNHEY and SVGAGI. The CDR3 contains 14 residues. The CDR3 bases are TGTGCCAGCCGCGATGGGACAGGGAACAATGAGCAGTTCTTC. It encodes CASRDGTGNNEQFF.

This clonotype was found a few times. The rearrangement links TRBV19 to TRBJ1-1; D is unclear. Trimming pared 1 base from V and 5 bases from J, leaving 5 bases between. CDR1 and CDR2 from the germline V gene are LNHDA and SQIVND (reference sequence). The CDR3 covers 12 residues. The CDR3 loop reads CASSIGRTEAFF. In DNA form, the CDR3 reads TGTGCCAGTAGTATAGGGCGAACTGAAGCTTTCTTT.

This chain joins TRBV30 and TRBJ2-3; D gene ambiguous. Germline loops: CDR1 GTSNPN, CDR2 SVGIG (reference sequence). The germline V and J ends were trimmed by 6 bases and 4 bases, with 5 bases remaining between them. This CDR3 has 10 residues. The CDR3 DNA follows: TGTGCCTGCACCGCAGATACGCAGTATTTT. This gives the protein CACTADTQYF.

V gene TRBV30 combines with J gene TRBJ2-7, with D possibly TRBD2 on 6 matching bases. There are 12 residues in the CDR3. With 0 bases removed from V and 3 bases from J, the gap between germline ends came to 6 bases. Germline V lookup: CDR1 GTSNPN, CDR2 SVGIG (reference sequence). The CDR3 spells CAWSVGGYEQYF. The CDR3 DNA reads as TGTGCCTGGAGTGTCGGGGGCTACGAGCAGTACTTC.

The gene calls are TRBV9 and TRBJ2-3, with D hard to call. The V gene's germline CDR1 is SGDLS and CDR2 YYNGEE. This CDR3 has 13 amino acids. Between the trimmed V and J ends, which lost 3 bases and 3 bases, there was a span of 8 bases. This chain's CDR3 is CASSAPVTDTQYF. CDR3 coding DNA: TGTGCCAGCAGCGCCCCGGTAACAGATACGCAGTATTTT.

This clonotype was recorded at least ten times. The gene calls are TRBV7-8 and TRBJ1-2; D not resolved. The CDR3 covers 15 residues. Trimming removed 1 base from V and 6 bases from J, with 15 bases in between. Germline V gives CDR1 SGHVS, CDR2 FQNEAQ. The CDR3 region has the DNA TGTGCCAGCAGCTTAGGTGGCGGTGACTTGGATGGCTACACCTTC. Its translation: CASSLGGGDLDGYTF.